What follows is one TCR beta chain and its context. This entry is derived from a study of Graves' ophthalmopathy and Graves' hyperthyroidism. From RNA, the CDR3 regions of TCR beta chains were amplified and sequenced. First-round RT-PCR relied on HTBI primers, and a second-round multiplex PCR came next. TCRdb re-derived calls from the multiplex PCR reads in MiXCR, one entry per CDR3 protein. Here the sample spans over a million distinct CDR3 sequences, about two fifths being singletons. The CDR3 length is 15 residues. The V and J ends lost 5 bases and 3 bases, in that order; junction bases with no gene match: 8. The germline gives CDR1 SEHNR, CDR2 FQNEAQ (reference sequence).

This clonotype was sampled from an adult man with Graves' hyperthyroidism. V gene TRBV7-9 combines with J gene TRBJ2-7, with TRBD2 matching 9 bases. Material for sequencing was peripheral blood or thyroid tissue (not recorded which). The CDR3 here is CASSPPLAGDYEQYF. The CDR3 coding sequence is TGTGCCAGCAGCCCGCCCTTAGCGGGAGACTACGAGCAGTACTTC. Filled out from reference TRBV7-9 and TRBJ2-7, the complete variable domain reads DTGVSQNPRHKITKRGQNVTFRCDPISEHNRLYWYRQTLGQGPEFLTYFQNEAQLEKSRLLSDRFSAERPKGSFSTLEIQRTEQGDSAMYLCASSPPLAGDYEQYFGPGTRLTVT.